This T cell receptor beta chain is from a study of blood T cell repertoires in COVID-19. Background on the study: PBMCs, B-cell-depleted T cells, or T cells provided the cDNA or gDNA that made up the material.

Sequencing used immunoSEQ multiplex PCR; TCRdb keeps in-frame clones, though not all of them. The table has 350,000 to 500,000 clones, 70% to 90% seen once. The germline V gene has CDR1 LGHDT and CDR2 YNNKEL (reference sequence). This CDR3 is 16 amino acids long. V gave up 0 bases and J gave up 4 bases, with 15 bases separating them. Participants were aged roughly 18 to 95 years, lived in under 25 US areas, and enrolled virtually. It was within 2 weeks before study entry that exposed participants met a COVID-19 case. The chain uses TRBV3-1 (or the pseudogene TRBV3-2) and TRBJ2-5; possibly TRBD2 for D (6 bases). The sequence came from a woman between 18 and 29 years old who had been exposed to COVID-19. The specimen was PBMCs or T cells enriched from blood (not recorded which). The CDR3 spells CASSQDPRRGTETQYF. CDR3 bases: TGTGCCAGCAGCCAAGACCCTCGGCGGGGCACAGAGACCCAGTACTTC.